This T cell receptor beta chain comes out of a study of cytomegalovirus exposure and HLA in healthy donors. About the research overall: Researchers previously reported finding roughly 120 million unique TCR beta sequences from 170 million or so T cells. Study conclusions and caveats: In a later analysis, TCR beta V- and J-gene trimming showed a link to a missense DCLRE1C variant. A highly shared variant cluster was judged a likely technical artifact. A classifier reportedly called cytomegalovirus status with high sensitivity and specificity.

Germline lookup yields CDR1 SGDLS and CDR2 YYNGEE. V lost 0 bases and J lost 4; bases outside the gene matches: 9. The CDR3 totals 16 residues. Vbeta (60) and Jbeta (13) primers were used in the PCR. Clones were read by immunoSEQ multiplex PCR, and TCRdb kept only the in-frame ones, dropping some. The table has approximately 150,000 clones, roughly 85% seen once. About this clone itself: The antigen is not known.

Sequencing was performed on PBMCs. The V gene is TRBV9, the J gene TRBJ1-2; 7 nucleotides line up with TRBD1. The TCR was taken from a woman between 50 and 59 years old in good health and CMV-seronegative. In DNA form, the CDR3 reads TGTGCCAGCAGCGTAGACAGCACAGGGGAAGGCTATGGCTACACCTTC. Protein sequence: CASSVDSTGEGYGYTF. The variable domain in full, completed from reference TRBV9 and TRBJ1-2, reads DSGVTQTPKHLITATGQRVTLRCSPRSGDLSVYWYQQSLDQGLQFLIQYYNGEERAKGNILERFSAQQFPDLHSELNLSSLELGDSALYFCASSVDSTGEGYGYTFGSGTRLTVV.